Below, one TCR beta chain is given with its context. Its matching antigen is unknown. Treatment noted: 15 to 20 received Ad26.COV2.S at low or high dose, single or two shots; several received placebo; per-sample allocation not given. Day 63 following the first vaccine or placebo injection was when the samples were taken. The donor's status was that of an adult aged 18-55 years in Boston. These data belong to a study of Ad26.COV2.S vaccination and SARS-CoV-2 variants. Study at large: A participant enrolled in the COV1001 Ad26.COV2.S trial arm provided the sample.

Sequencing used immunoSEQ multiplex PCR; TCRdb keeps in-frame clones, though not all of them. The sample lists around 300,000 clones, under 90% seen once, with around 5.5% in the top ten. Study-wide findings and caveats: In vaccinated individuals, spike-specific CD8+ and CD4+ T cell responses reportedly displayed substantial breadth. Assessments of TCR breadth and depth may have underestimated the total T cell responses.

The clonotype comes from a person between 18 and 65 years old who received the Ad26.COV2.S COVID-19 vaccine or a placebo. The sample was peripheral blood, taken in a trial of Ad26.COV2.S vaccine versus placebo.

CDR3 loop: CASSLRGPSSGANVLTF. DNA of the CDR3: TGTGCCAGCAGCTTACGGGGGCCCAGCTCTGGGGCCAACGTCCTGACTTTC. The chain joins TRBV11-2 to TRBJ2-6; either TRBD1 or TRBD2 may fit D (6 bases each). Germline V gene data show CDR1 as SGHAT and CDR2 as FQNNGV. There are 17 residues in the CDR3. V dropped 2 bases and J dropped 0 bases, with 11 bases sitting between them.